Listed below are T cell receptor beta chains from one sample, sequenced in a study of vaccination and CD4 T cells after COVID-19. These receptors have no identified antigens. From the PCR reads, TCRdb called clonotypes with MiXCR, one entry per CDR3 protein. The table lists 9,000 to 13,000 distinct CDR3 sequences, around 40% of them singletons. The sample here was CD4+ T cells from blood, cultured in vitro, taken after SARS-CoV-2 vaccination. The origin of the receptors is a human donor who had recovered from COVID-19. Each CDR3 is given with its conserved first and last residue. D genes are given only for firm matches. Clone size is stated in some rows and not others, as once, few, many or a class when expanded.

CDR3	DNA	size	D	V	J
CASSLGHEQYF	TGTGCCAGCAGTTTAGGGCACGAGCAGTACTTC	NA	NA	TRBV28	TRBJ2-7
CSARDFETRSEQYF	TGCAGTGCTAGAGATTTTGAGACTAGGAGCGAGCAGTACTTC	once	NA	TRBV20-1	TRBJ2-7
CASSLQGAVGNTIYF	TGTGCCAGCAGCTTGCAGGGGGCAGTTGGAAACACCATATATTTT	NA	TRBD1	TRBV7-2	TRBJ1-3
CATSGHRAPNYGYTF	TGTGCCACCAGCGGCCACAGGGCACCCAACTATGGCTACACCTTC	few	NA	TRBV15	TRBJ1-2
CAISDQGMNNQPQHF	TGTGCCATCAGTGATCAGGGGATGAACAATCAGCCCCAGCATTTT	few	NA	TRBV10-3	TRBJ1-5
CASSLYPDLGEQYF	TGTGCCAGCAGTTTGTACCCGGACCTCGGGGAGCAGTACTTC	NA	NA	TRBV27	TRBJ2-7
CAWRNLPGTGQNSPLHF	TGTGCCTGGAGAAATTTACCCGGGACAGGGCAAAATTCACCCCTCCACTTT	NA	TRBD1	TRBV30	TRBJ1-6
CSAKTGPYGYTF	TGCAGTGCTAAGACAGGGCCCTATGGCTACACCTTC	large	TRBD1	TRBV20-1	TRBJ1-2
CSARRLADYEQYF	TGCAGTGCTAGAAGGCTAGCGGACTACGAGCAGTACTTC	NA	TRBD2	TRBV20-1	TRBJ2-7
CASAWDSRYEQYF	TGTGCCAGCGCCTGGGACAGCCGGTACGAGCAGTACTTC	few	TRBD1	TRBV7-9	TRBJ2-7
CASSQVTGRSSGNTIYF	TGCGCCAGCAGCCAAGTAACCGGCCGGAGCTCTGGAAACACCATATATTTT	NA	NA	TRBV4-3	TRBJ1-3
CASTPGQGFSPLHF	TGTGCCAGCACCCCCGGACAGGGGTTTTCACCCCTCCACTTT	few	TRBD1	TRBV7-2	TRBJ1-6
CASSLAGGLHEQFF	TGTGCCAGCAGCCTAGCGGGAGGTTTGCATGAGCAGTTCTTC	NA	TRBD2	TRBV6-1	TRBJ2-1
CASSLDSYEQYF	TGTGCCAGCAGCTTGGACAGCTACGAGCAGTACTTC	few	NA	TRBV6-1	TRBJ2-7
CSARDGTDYGYTF	TGCAGTGCTAGGGATGGGACTGACTATGGCTACACCTTC	NA	NA	TRBV20-1	TRBJ1-2